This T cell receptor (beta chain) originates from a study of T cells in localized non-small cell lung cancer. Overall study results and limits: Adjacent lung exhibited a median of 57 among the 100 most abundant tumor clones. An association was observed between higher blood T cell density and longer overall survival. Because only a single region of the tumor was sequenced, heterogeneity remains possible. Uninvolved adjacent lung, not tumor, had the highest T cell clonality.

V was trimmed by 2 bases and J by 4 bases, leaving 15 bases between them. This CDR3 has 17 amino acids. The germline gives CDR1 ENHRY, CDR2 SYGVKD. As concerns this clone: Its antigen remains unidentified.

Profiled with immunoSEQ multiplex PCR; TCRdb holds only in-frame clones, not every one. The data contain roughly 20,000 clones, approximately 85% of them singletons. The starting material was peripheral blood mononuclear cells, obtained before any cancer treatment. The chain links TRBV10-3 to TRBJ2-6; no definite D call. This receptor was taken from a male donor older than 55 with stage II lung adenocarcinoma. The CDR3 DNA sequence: TGTGCCATCAGTGAGACCCCCGTCGGTGCCGGGGCCAACGTCCTGACTTTC. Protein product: CAISETPVGAGANVLTF.